The rows below give T cell receptor beta chains drawn from one sample of a study of blood T cells in healthy people across ages. MiXCR, applied by TCRdb to the 5' RACE reads, yields one record per CDR3 protein. The sample consists of almost 300,000 distinct CDR3 sequences, roughly 26% of them appearing once. Specimen: blood. These receptors came from a woman in her 70s in good health. Each CDR3 is given with its conserved first and last residue. D genes are given only for firm matches. Clone size, where shown, is once, few, many, or a class for clones that have expanded.

j_gene | abundance | v_gene | d_gene | CDR3nt | CDR3aa
TRBJ2-7 | - | TRBV11-1 | - | TGTGCCAGCAGCTTAGCTGGGGTCTCCTACGAGCAGTACTTC | CASSLAGVSYEQYF
TRBJ2-1 | - | TRBV7-2 | TRBD2 | TGTGCCAGCAGCTTAGCGCCGGGGACTAGATACAATGAGCAGTTCTTC | CASSLAPGTRYNEQFF
TRBJ2-2 | few | TRBV7-3 | TRBD2 | TGTGCCAGCAGCTTACTAGCGGGAGGCACCGGGGAGCTGTTTTTT | CASSLLAGGTGELFF
TRBJ1-4 | few | TRBV10-3 | TRBD1 | TGTGCCATCAGTGGTGGGACAGAACCTGAAAAACTGTTTTTT | CAISGGTEPEKLFF
TRBJ2-5 | - | TRBV7-2 | - | TGTGCCAGCAGCTTAGGCGGCATGGGGAAGACCCAGTACTTC | CASSLGGMGKTQYF
TRBJ2-5 | - | TRBV7-3 | TRBD1 | TGTGCCAGCAGCTTAGTAGGCTCAGGGACAGGGACCGAGACCCAGTACTTC | CASSLVGSGTGTETQYF
TRBJ2-1 | few | TRBV6-2/TRBV6-3 | TRBD1 | TGTGCCAGCAGCAGGGACAGGCCGGTGCATGAGCAGTTCTTC | CASSRDRPVHEQFF
TRBJ1-1 | - | TRBV29-1 | - | TGCAGCGTTGGCGGGGGGATTGGGGGAGCTTTCTTT | CSVGGGIGGAFF
TRBJ2-3 | - | TRBV6-1 | - | TGTGCCAGCAGTAACAGGATCGGGAGCTCCACAGATACGCAGTATTTT | CASSNRIGSSTDTQYF
TRBJ2-1 | - | TRBV7-2 | TRBD1 | TGTGCCAGCAGCTTAGCGCTCGGTCTTAGGACAGGCTACAATGAGCAGTTCTTC | CASSLALGLRTGYNEQFF
TRBJ2-5 | few | TRBV7-2 | - | TGTGCCAGCAGCTTAGAGGCGTTCCCAGAGACCCAGTACTTC | CASSLEAFPETQYF
TRBJ2-7 | - | TRBV27 | - | TGTGCCAGCAGTTCTCGACACGAGCAGTACTTC | CASSSRHEQYF
TRBJ2-2 | - | TRBV5-6 | - | TGTGCCAGCAGCTTGACCGGGATGGAGGCCCCCTTTTTT | CASSLTGMEAPFF
TRBJ2-1 | - | TRBV28 | - | TGTGCCAGCAGTTTATCCCATAGTGGAAATGAGCAGTTCTTC | CASSLSHSGNEQFF
TRBJ2-7 | - | TRBV6-5 | TRBD2 | TGTGCCAGCACCGGCGGGAGCGTAGCCGAGCAGTACTTC | CASTGGSVAEQYF
TRBJ2-5 | - | TRBV6-5 | - | TGTGCCAGCAGTTACCTGCCCCTAGGAATTCAAGAGACCCAGTACTTC | CASSYLPLGIQETQYF
TRBJ1-2 | many | TRBV6-1 | TRBD1 | TGTGCCAGCAGTGAACCGGACAGGGGGAACTATGGCTACACCTTC | CASSEPDRGNYGYTF
TRBJ1-6 | - | TRBV12-3/TRBV12-4 | - | TGTGCCAGCAGTTTAGCCCTTAATTCACCCCTCCACTTT | CASSLALNSPLHF